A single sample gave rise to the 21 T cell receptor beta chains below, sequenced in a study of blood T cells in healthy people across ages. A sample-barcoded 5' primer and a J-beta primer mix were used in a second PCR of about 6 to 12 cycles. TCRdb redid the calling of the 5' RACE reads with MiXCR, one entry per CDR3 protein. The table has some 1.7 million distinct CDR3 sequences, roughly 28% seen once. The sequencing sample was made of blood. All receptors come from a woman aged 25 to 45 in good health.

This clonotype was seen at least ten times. Here the CDR3 DNA reads TGCGCCAGCAGCTTGGGTGGGCAGCTCTCCTACGAGCAGTACTTC. This encodes CASSLGGQLSYEQYF. The J gene is TRBJ2-7, the V gene TRBV5-1; D gene unclear. The CDR3 spans 15 residues. Per the germline V gene, CDR1 is SGHRS and CDR2 is YFSETQ. V was clipped by 0 bases and J by 0 bases, with 10 bases between them.

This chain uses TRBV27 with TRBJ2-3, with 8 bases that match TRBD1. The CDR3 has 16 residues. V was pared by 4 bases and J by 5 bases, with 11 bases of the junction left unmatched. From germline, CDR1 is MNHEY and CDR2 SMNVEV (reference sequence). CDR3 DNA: TGTGCCAGCAGTTCTAGGGGCAGGGGGCGGAGAGATACGCAGTATTTT. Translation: CASSSRGRGRRDTQYF.

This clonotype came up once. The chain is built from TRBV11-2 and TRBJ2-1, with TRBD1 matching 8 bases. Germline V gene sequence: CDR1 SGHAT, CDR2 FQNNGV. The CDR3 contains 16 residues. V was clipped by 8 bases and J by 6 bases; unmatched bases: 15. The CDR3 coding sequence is TGTGCCAGCGACGACCCAGGGGGCATCGAGGTCAATGAGCAGTTCTTC. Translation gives CASDDPGGIEVNEQFF.

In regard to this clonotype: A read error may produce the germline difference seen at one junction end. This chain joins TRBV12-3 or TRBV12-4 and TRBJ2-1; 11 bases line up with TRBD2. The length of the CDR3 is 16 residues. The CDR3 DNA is TGTGCCAGCAGTGATTACGGGACTAGCGGCTACAATGAGCAGCTCTTC. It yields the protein CASSDYGTSGYNEQLF.

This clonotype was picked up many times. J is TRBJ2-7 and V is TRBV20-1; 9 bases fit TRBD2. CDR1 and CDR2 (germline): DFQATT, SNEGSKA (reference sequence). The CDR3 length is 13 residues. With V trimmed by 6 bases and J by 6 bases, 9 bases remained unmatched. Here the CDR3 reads CSAGVAGEREQYF. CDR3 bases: TGCAGTGCCGGCGTAGCGGGAGAGCGCGAGCAGTACTTC.

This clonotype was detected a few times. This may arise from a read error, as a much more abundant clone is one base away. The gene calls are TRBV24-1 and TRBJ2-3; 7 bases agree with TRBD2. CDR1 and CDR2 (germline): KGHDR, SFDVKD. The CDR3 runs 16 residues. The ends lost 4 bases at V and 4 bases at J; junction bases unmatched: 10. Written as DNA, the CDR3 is TGTGCCACCAGTGAGGGAGCGGGAACCTCCGCAGATACGCAGTATTTT. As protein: CATSEGAGTSADTQYF.

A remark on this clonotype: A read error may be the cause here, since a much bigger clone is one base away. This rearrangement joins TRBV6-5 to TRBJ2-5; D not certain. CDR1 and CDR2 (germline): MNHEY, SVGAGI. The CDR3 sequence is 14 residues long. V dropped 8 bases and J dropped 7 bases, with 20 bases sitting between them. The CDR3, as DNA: TGTGCCAGCTCCCGAGGCTCCTTTTCAGGGACCCAGTACTTC. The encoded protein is CASSRGSFSGTQYF.

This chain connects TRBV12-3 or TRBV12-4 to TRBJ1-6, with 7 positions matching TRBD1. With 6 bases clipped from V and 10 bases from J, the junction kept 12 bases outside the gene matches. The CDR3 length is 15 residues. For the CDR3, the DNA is TGTGCCAGCAGAACCGACAGGGCGCTGAAATCACCCCTCCACTTT. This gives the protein CASRTDRALKSPLHF.

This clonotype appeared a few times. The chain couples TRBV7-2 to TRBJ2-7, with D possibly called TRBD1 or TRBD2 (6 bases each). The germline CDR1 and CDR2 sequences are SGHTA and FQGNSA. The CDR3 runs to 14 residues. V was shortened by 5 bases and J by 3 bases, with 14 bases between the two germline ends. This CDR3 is CASSRGRDFYEQYF. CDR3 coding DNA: TGTGCCAGCAGCCGGGGGCGGGATTTCTACGAGCAGTACTTC.

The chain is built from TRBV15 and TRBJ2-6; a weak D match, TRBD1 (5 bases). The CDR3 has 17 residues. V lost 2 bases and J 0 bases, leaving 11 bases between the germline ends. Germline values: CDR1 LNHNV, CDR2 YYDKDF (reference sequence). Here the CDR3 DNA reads TGTGCCACCAGCAGAAACCTAGGGGTCTCTGGGGCCAACGTCCTGACTTTC. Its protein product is CATSRNLGVSGANVLTF.

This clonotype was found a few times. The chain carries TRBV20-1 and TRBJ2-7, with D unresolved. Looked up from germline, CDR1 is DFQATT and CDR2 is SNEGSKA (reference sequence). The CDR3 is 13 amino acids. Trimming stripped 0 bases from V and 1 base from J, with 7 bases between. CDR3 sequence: CSARDYRSYEQYF. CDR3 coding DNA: TGCAGTGCTAGAGATTATCGATCCTACGAGCAGTACTTC.

CDR3 region: CASSLGLAVSGANVLTF. The CDR3 nucleotides read TGTGCCAGCAGCCTTGGGCTTGCCGTCTCTGGGGCCAACGTCCTGACTTTC. J is TRBJ2-6 and V is TRBV7-9; D is ambiguous. Germline V gene sequence: CDR1 SEHNR, CDR2 FQNEAQ (reference sequence). V lost 5 bases, J lost 0 bases, and 14 bases lay in between. This CDR3 region has 17 residues.

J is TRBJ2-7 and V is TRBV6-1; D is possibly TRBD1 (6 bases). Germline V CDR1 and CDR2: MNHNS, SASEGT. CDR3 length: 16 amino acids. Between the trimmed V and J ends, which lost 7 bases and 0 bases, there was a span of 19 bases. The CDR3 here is CASTPLGQKYSYEQYF. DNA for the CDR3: TGTGCCAGCACTCCCCTAGGACAGAAGTACTCCTACGAGCAGTACTTC.

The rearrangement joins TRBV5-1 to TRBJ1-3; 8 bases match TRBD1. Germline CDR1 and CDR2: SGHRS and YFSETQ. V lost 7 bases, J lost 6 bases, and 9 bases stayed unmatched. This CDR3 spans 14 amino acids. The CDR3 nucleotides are TGCGCCAGCGGCGATACAGGGGGTCTAAACACCATATATTTT. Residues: CASGDTGGLNTIYF.

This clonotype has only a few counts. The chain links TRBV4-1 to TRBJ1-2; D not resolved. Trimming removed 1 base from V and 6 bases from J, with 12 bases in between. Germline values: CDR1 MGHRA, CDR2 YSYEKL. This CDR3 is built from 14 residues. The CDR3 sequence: CASSQAPTYDGYTF. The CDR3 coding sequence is TGCGCCAGCAGCCAAGCCCCCACGTACGATGGCTACACCTTC.

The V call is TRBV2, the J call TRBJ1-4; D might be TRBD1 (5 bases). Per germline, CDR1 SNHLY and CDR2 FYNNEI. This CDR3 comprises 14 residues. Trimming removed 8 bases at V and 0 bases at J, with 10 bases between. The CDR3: CASFQGPTNEKLFF. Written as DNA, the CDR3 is TGTGCCAGCTTCCAGGGTCCAACTAATGAAAAACTGTTTTTT.

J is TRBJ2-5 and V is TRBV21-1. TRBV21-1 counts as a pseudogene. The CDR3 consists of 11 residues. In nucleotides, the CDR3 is TGTGCCAGCAGCAACTTCGAGACCCAGTACTTC. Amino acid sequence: CASSNFETQYF.

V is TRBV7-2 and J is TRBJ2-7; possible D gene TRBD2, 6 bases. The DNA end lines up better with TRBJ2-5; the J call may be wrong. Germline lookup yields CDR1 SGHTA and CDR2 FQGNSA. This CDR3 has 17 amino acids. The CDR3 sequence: CASSSPLGLALQETQYF. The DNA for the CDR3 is TGTGCCAGCAGCTCTCCGCTTGGGCTAGCGCTACAAGAGACCCAGTACTTC.

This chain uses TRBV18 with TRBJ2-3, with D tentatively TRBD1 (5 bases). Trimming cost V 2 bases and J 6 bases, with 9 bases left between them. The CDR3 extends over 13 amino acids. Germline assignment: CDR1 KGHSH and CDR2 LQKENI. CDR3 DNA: TGTGCCAGCTCACCATGGGCAGGGGATACGCAGTATTTT. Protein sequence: CASSPWAGDTQYF.

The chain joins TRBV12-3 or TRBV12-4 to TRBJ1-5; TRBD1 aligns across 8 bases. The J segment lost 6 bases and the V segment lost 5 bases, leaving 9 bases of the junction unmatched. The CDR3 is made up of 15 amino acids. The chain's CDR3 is CASSTPGQGGQPQHF. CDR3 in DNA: TGTGCCAGCAGTACACCTGGACAGGGAGGTCAGCCCCAGCATTTT.

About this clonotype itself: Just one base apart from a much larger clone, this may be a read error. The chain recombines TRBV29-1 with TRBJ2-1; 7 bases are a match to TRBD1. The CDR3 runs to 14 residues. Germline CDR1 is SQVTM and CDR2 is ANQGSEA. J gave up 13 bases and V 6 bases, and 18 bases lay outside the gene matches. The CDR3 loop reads CSVAKGTAQETQFF. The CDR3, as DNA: TGCAGCGTAGCAAAGGGGACAGCCCAAGAGACCCAGTTCTTC.